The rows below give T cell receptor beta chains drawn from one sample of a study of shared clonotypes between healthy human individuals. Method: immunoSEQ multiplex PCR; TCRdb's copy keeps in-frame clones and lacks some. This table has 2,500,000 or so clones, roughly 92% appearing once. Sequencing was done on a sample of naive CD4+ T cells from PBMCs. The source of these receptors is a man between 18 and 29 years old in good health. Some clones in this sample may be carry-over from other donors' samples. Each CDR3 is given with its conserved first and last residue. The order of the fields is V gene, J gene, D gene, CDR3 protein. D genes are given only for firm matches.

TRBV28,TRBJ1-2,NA,CASSPSGKRAGYTF
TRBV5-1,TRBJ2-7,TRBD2,CASSLGTSGSGSSYEQYF
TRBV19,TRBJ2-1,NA,CASTRGTVVDEQFF
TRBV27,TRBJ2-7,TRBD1,CASRPFLARGQGNYEQYF
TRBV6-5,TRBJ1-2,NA,CASSYSDRAPNYGYTF
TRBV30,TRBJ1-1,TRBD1,CARTGGGVNTEAFF
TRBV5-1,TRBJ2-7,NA,CASREGQPYEQYF
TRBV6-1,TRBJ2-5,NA,CASSTAGLKETQYF
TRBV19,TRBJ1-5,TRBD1,CASSIRWFQGVAQPQHF
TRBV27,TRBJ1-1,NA,CASSLFFWGRDKSQGGTEAFF
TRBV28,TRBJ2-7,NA,CASTPTVPWGEQYF
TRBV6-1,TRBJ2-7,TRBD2,CASSTLAGTSYEQYF
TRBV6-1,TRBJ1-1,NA,CASSEGIPEAFF
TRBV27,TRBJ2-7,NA,CASSLTGLNSYEQYF
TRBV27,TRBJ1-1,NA,CASSSRQFHTEAFF
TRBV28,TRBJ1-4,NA,CASTKPAGTREKLFF